The 14 T cell receptor beta chains listed next were all sequenced from one sample in a study of CD8 T cells in ankylosing spondylitis. TCRdb passed the 5' RACE reads through MiXCR, listing each CDR3 protein once. In the table there are 75,000 to 95,000 distinct CDR3 sequences, 9% of which are singletons. Study results and caveats: One TCR beta motif, made up of roughly 8 highly homologous variants, appeared characteristic of ankylosing spondylitis blood.

No antigen has been assigned to these receptors. The sample comprised blood, either unsorted or a sorted T cell fraction (not recorded which). The receptors come from a male donor with ankylosing spondylitis.

This clonotype showed up just a few times. The rearrangement joins TRBV12-3 or TRBV12-4 to TRBJ1-5, with D possibly matching TRBD1 (5 bases). The CDR3 extends over 15 amino acids. Trimming pared 2 bases from V and 7 bases from J, leaving 15 bases between. CDR3 nucleotide sequence: TGTGCCAGCAGTTTATTGGCAGGGAACGAGCAGCCCCAGCATTTT. Translation gives CASSLLAGNEQPQHF.

This clonotype was observed at least ten times. The chain combines TRBV11-2 with TRBJ1-3; D ambiguous. The CDR3 has 14 residues. V lost 1 base and J lost 0, with 4 bases in between. Germline assignment: CDR1 SGHAT and CDR2 FQNNGV. CDR3 in amino acids: CASSLVASGNTIYF. The CDR3, as DNA: TGTGCCAGCAGCTTAGTGGCCTCTGGAAACACCATATATTTT.

This clonotype was counted ten times or more. V gene TRBV4-1 combines with J gene TRBJ2-7; 7 positions agree with TRBD2. This CDR3 region has 16 residues. Germline CDR1 and CDR2: MGHRA and YSYEKL. Unmatched junction bases numbered 12, after V lost 0 bases and J lost 7 bases. The CDR3 is CASSQEPGGRSYEQYF. The CDR3, as DNA: TGCGCCAGCAGCCAAGAGCCTGGCGGGAGATCGTATGAGCAGTACTTC.

The chain employs TRBV4-2 and TRBJ2-7; no firm D call. The CDR3 is made up of 14 amino acids. Germline CDR1 LGHNA, CDR2 YNFKEQ. V lost 1 base, J lost 1 base, and 8 bases lay in between. The CDR3 loop is CASSQVQGSYEQYV. CDR3 nucleotides: TGTGCCAGCAGCCAAGTCCAAGGGTCCTACGAGCAGTACGTC.

This clonotype was seen many times. The V call is TRBV2, the J call TRBJ1-5, with TRBD1 identical over 9 bases. V was clipped by 9 bases and J by 2 bases; unmatched bases: 11. This CDR3 is built from 16 residues. Germline loops: CDR1 SNHLY, CDR2 FYNNEI. The CDR3: CASDRGWDRGNQPQHF. The DNA for the CDR3 is TGTGCCAGTGACCGAGGCTGGGACAGGGGCAATCAGCCCCAGCATTTT.

In its sample, this clonotype was seen many times. The chain has TRBV4-1 and TRBJ1-5, with D perhaps TRBD1 (6 bases). This CDR3 is built from 15 residues. CDR1 and CDR2 (germline): MGHRA, YSYEKL. Trimming left V 1 base short and J 7 bases short, with 14 bases between. The CDR3 DNA follows: TGCGCCAGCAGCCAAGTGCCGGGGGCCTTGCAGCCCCAGCATTTT. Its protein is CASSQVPGALQPQHF.

The chain has TRBV5-1 and TRBJ1-2, with 7 bases identical to TRBD1. CDR3 length equals 16 residues. Trimming removed 0 bases from V and 4 bases from J; junction bases left unmatched: 9. Germline CDR1 and CDR2: SGHRS and YFSETQ. The DNA of the CDR3 is TGCGCCAGCAGCTTGGCCAGTCAGCAGGGGGTCTATGGCTACACCTTC. Protein: CASSLASQQGVYGYTF.

V usage is TRBV7-6 and J usage is TRBJ2-7; D gene ambiguous. The germline V and J ends were trimmed by 4 bases and 2 bases, with 9 bases remaining between them. Germline V gives CDR1 SGHVS, CDR2 FNYEAQ. CDR3 size: 13 residues. CDR3 loop: CASSSDNAYEQYF. The CDR3 region has the DNA TGTGCCAGCAGCTCCGACAATGCCTACGAGCAGTACTTC.

In this sample, this clonotype turned up a few times. This sequence joins TRBV14 and TRBJ1-1, with D uncertain. V lost 0 bases and J 11 bases, leaving 13 bases between the germline ends. The germline V gene has CDR1 SGHDN and CDR2 FVKESK. The length of the CDR3 is 13 residues. For the CDR3, the DNA is TGTGCCAGCAGCCAAGATGGGCCAGAGGACGCTTTCTTT. Translation: CASSQDGPEDAFF.

This clonotype turned up a few times. The chain's CDR3 is CASSLFSEETQYF. The CDR3 nucleotides read TGTGCCAGCAGCTTGTTTAGCGAAGAGACCCAGTACTTC. V gene TRBV5-6 combines with J gene TRBJ2-5, with D perhaps TRBD2 (5 bases). V was shortened by 1 base and J by 3 bases, with 7 bases between the two germline ends. CDR1 is SGHDT, CDR2 YYEEEE, per germline. This CDR3 has 13 amino acids.

This clonotype was detected ten times or more. The J gene is TRBJ2-7, the V gene TRBV7-9, with D perhaps TRBD1 (6 bases). This CDR3 comprises 13 residues. Trimming shortened V by 5 bases and J by 1 base, and 9 bases separated the two germline ends. CDR1 is SEHNR and CDR2 is FQNEAQ in the germline V gene (reference sequence). The DNA of the CDR3 is TGTGCCAGCAGCCCGGACAGTTCCTACGAGCAGTACTTC. This gives the protein CASSPDSSYEQYF.

The V call is TRBV6-7, the J call TRBJ2-5; possibly TRBD1 for D (6 bases). TRBV6-7 is classed as an ORF, of uncertain function. CDR3 length equals 13 residues. V lost 6 bases, J lost 1 base, and 9 bases lay in between. The CDR3 DNA follows: TGTGCCAGCAGAAGGGGGATCCAAGAGACCCAGTACTTC. Residues: CASRRGIQETQYF.

The chain joins TRBV7-8 to TRBJ2-2; possible D gene TRBD2, 5 bases. The CDR3 loop spans 16 amino acids. V was pared by 5 bases and J by 2 bases, with 15 bases between. Looked up from germline, CDR1 is SGHVS and CDR2 is FQNEAQ. Written as DNA, the CDR3 is TGTGCCAGCAGCCTCCACCGGCGGGTTAACACCGGGGAGCTGTTTTTT. Translated, it gives CASSLHRRVNTGELFF.

The sample holds many counts of this clonotype. This rearrangement joins TRBV29-1 to TRBJ2-1; 9 bases fit TRBD1. CDR3 length: 15 residues. V gave up 7 bases and J gave up 1 base; unmatched junction bases: 8. Germline assignment: CDR1 SQVTM and CDR2 ANQGSEA. The CDR3 nucleotides read TGCAGCGGTCTAACAGGGGGCCGGTCCTACAATGAGCAGTTCTTC. Amino acid sequence: CSGLTGGRSYNEQFF.